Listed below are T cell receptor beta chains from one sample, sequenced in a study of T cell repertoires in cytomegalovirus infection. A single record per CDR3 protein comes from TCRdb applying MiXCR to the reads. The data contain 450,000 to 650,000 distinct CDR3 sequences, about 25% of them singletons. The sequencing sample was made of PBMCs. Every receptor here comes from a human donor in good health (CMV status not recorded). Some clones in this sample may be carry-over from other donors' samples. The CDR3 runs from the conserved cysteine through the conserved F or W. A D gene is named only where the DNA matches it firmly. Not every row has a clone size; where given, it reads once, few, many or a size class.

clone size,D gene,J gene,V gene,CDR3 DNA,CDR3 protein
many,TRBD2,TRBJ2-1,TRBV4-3,TGCGCCAGCAGCCAAGATAGAGCTAGCGGGGGATACAATGAGCAGTTCTTC,CASSQDRASGGYNEQFF
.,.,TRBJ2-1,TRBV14,TGTGCCAGCAGCCAAGAGTCGGCTGAGCAGTTCTTC,CASSQESAEQFF
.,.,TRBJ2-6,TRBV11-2,TGTGCCAGCAGCCCTCGCCCGGGGACGCCCCTGAGCGGGGCCAACGTCCTGACTTTC,CASSPRPGTPLSGANVLTF
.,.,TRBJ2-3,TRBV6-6,TGTGCCAGCAGTTACTCAAGAGACACCGGAACCACAGATACGCAGTATTTT,CASSYSRDTGTTDTQYF
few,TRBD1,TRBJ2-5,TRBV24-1,TGTGCCACCGAGGACAGGTGGGGAGAGACCCAGTACTTC,CATEDRWGETQYF
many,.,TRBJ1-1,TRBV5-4,TGTGCCAGCAGCAGGGGACTTGCAATGAACACTGAAGCTTTCTTT,CASSRGLAMNTEAFF
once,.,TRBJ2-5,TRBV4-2,TGTGCCAGCAGCCAAGATCTGCTAGTACGGGAGACCCAGTACTTC,CASSQDLLVRETQYF
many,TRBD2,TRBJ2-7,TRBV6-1,TGTGCCAGCAGCCAATTCCCGGGAGGATTAGCGGGCATCGAGCAGTACTTC,CASSQFPGGLAGIEQYF
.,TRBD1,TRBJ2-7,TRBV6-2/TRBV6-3,TGTGCCAGCACATCCAGGGACAGGGGTTACGAGCAGTACTTC,CASTSRDRGYEQYF
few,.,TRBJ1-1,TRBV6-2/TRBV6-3,TGTGCCAGCAGTTACTGGGCACGCACGAACACTGAAGCTTTCTTT,CASSYWARTNTEAFF
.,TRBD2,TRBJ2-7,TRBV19,TGTGCCAGTAGTCCAACCTTTATGACTAGCTGGAGCTCCTACGAGCAGTACTTC,CASSPTFMTSWSSYEQYF
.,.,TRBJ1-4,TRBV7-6,TGTGCCAGCAGCTTAGGGGGGATCTCGGGAGCTAATGAAAAACTGTTTTTT,CASSLGGISGANEKLFF
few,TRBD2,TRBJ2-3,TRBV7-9,TGTGCCAGCAGCTCTAGGACTAGCGGGAGTGCAGATACGCAGTATTTT,CASSSRTSGSADTQYF
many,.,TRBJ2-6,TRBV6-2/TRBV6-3,TGTGCCAGCAGTTACTCACGGGGGTCAGGGGCCAACGTCCTGACTTTC,CASSYSRGSGANVLTF
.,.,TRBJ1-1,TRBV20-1,TGCAGTGCAGGACAGAACACTGAAGCTTTCTTT,CSAGQNTEAFF
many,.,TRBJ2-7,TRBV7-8,TGTGCCAGCAGCGCTAGGGGACTCTCCAGGCCCCCCTACGAGCAGTACTTC,CASSARGLSRPPYEQYF
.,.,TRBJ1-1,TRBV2,TGTGCCAGCAGAGACCATGGGGCTGAAGCTTTCTTT,CASRDHGAEAFF
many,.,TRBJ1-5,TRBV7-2,TGTGCCAGCAGCTTCGAACCGCGTCAGCCCCAGCATTTT,CASSFEPRQPQHF
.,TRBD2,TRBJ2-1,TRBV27,TGTGCCAGCAGTTTCACTAGCGGGAGCGTCTACAATGAGCAGTTCTTC,CASSFTSGSVYNEQFF
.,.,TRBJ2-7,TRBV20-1,TGCAGTGCTAGGTCTCCGCCTGTGGGTTCCTACGAGCAGTACTTC,CSARSPPVGSYEQYF
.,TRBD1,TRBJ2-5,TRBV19,TGTGCCAGTAGTATCTTAACAGGGGCCCAAGAGACCCAGTACTTC,CASSILTGAQETQYF
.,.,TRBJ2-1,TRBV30,TGTGCCTGGAGTCGAAAAGCCGGGCTGTTGACGTTCTTC,CAWSRKAGLLTFF
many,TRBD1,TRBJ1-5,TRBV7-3,TGTGCCAGCAGCTCCGGACAGGGGGAACAGCCCCAGCATTTT,CASSSGQGEQPQHF
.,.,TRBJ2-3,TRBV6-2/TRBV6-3,TGTGCCAGCAGCTACTCCCTAGATACGCAGTATTTT,CASSYSLDTQYF
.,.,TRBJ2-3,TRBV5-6,TGTGCCGGCAGCCGGGTCCGGGCATCTAGCACAGATACGCAGTATTTT,CAGSRVRASSTDTQYF
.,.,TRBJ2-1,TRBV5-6,TGTGCCAGCATCCTTCGGCGTGTCTTCTCAATGCAGTTCTTC,CASILRRVFSMQFF
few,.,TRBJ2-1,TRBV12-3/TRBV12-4,TGTGCCAGCACGGTCGGTAGCTCCTACAATGAGCAGTTCTTC,CASTVGSSYNEQFF
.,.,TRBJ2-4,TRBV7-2,TGTGCCAGCAGCTCCCGGTCCATTCAGTACTTC,CASSSRSIQYF
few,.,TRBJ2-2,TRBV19,TGTGCCAGTAGTATAGAGGGCCCGGCGATCACCGGGGAGCTGTTTTTT,CASSIEGPAITGELFF
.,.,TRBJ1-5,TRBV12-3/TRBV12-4,TGTGCCAGCAGTCTAGGGTGGGGCAATCAGCCCCAGCATTTT,CASSLGWGNQPQHF
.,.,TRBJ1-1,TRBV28,TGTGCCAGCAGTTTACAGACCCGGGACCTACTAGCTTTCTTT,CASSLQTRDLLAFF
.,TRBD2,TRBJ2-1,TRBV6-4,TGTGCCAGCCCTACTAGCGGGAGGCGGTTCGGGCAGTTCTTC,CASPTSGRRFGQFF
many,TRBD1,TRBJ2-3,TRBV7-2,TGTGCCAGCAGCACAGACAGGGTTCGCAAGGATACGCAGTATTTT,CASSTDRVRKDTQYF
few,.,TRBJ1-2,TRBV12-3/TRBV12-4,TGTGCCAGCAGTTTAAGGGGAACTTACGGAGGCTACACCTTC,CASSLRGTYGGYTF
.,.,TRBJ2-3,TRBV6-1,TGTGCCAGCAGTTACGGGGAGTCAGACTCTGAGAACACAGATACGCAGTATTTT,CASSYGESDSENTDTQYF
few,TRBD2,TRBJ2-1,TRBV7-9,TGTGCCAGCAACCTACTAGCGGGAGGCAACAATGAGCAGTTCTTC,CASNLLAGGNNEQFF
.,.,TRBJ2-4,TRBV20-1,TGCAGTGCTACAAAGGGGGGACTAGCCAAAAACATTCAGTACTTC,CSATKGGLAKNIQYF
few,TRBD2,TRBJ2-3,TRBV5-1,TGCGCCAGCAGCCAAGGGACTAGCGGGAGGATTGATGGAGCAGATACGCAGTATTTT,CASSQGTSGRIDGADTQYF
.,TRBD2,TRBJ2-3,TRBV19,TGTGCCAGTAGTATAGACAGCGGGAGGGCCGCAGATACGCAGTATTTT,CASSIDSGRAADTQYF
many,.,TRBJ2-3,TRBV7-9,TGTGCCAGCAGCGCCAGGGCGTTGACAGATACGCAGTATTTT,CASSARALTDTQYF
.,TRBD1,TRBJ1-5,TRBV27,TGTGCCAGCAGATCTACAGGGGGCCTTGCTTCCTATAGCAATCAGCCCCAGCATTTT,CASRSTGGLASYSNQPQHF
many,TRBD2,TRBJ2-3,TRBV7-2,TGTGCCAGCAGCTCCCTAACTAGCGGGAGTGAGCAGTATTTT,CASSSLTSGSEQYF
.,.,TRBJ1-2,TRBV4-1,TGCGCCAGCAGCCCCCCCGGGAAATTCGATGGCTACACCTTC,CASSPPGKFDGYTF
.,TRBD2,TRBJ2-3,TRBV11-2,TGTGCCAGCAGCTTAGGGGCTAGCGGGAGGGCTACGGATACGCAGTATTTT,CASSLGASGRATDTQYF
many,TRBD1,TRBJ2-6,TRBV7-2,TGTGCCAGCAGCTCTCCGACAGGGATAGCTGGGGCCAACGTCCTGACTTTC,CASSSPTGIAGANVLTF
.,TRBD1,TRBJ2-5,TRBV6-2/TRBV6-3,TGTGCCAGCAGTTACGCGCCAGGACAGGGCGATGAGACCCAGTACTTC,CASSYAPGQGDETQYF
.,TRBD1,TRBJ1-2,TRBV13,TGTGCCAGCAGCCCAGGGACAGGCCGAGCCTATGGCTACACCTTC,CASSPGTGRAYGYTF
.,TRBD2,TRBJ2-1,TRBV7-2,TGTGCCAGCAGCATTAGCGGGGGATCCTACAATGAGCAGTTCTTC,CASSISGGSYNEQFF
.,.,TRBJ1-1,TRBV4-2,TGTGCCAGCAGCCGATGGACAGATTTTATGAACACTGAAGCTTTCTTT,CASSRWTDFMNTEAFF
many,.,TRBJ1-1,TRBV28,TGTGCCAGCATTAAACCAGGGTGGGGGGGCCAGGCTTTCTTT,CASIKPGWGGQAFF
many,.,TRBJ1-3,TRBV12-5,TGTGCTAGTGGTTTGATAATGTCCGGGAGAAACACCATATATTTT,CASGLIMSGRNTIYF
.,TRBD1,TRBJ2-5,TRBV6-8,TGTGCCAGCAGTTACCTGGCTCGACAGGGTCCAGTTCCCCAAGAGACCCAGTACTTC,CASSYLARQGPVPQETQYF
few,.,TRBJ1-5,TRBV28,TGTGCCAGCAGTTTCCAGCCCCAGCATTTT,CASSFQPQHF
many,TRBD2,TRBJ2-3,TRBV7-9,TGTGCCAGCAGCTTAGCCGCTAGCGGGAGAACCACAGATACGCAGTATTTT,CASSLAASGRTTDTQYF
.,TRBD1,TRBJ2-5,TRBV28,TGTGCCAGCAGAGCTACAGGGGGCAGGGAGACCCAGTACTTC,CASRATGGRETQYF
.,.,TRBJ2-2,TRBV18,TGTGCCAGCTCACCACCGAAGAACACCGGGGAGCTGTTTTTT,CASSPPKNTGELFF
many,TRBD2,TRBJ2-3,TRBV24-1,TGTGCCACCAGTGGTCGCCTAGCGGACAACACAGATACGCAGTATTTT,CATSGRLADNTDTQYF
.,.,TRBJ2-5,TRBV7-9,TGTGCCAGCAGCAACCCGGGACGTTCAGAGACCCAGTACTTC,CASSNPGRSETQYF